A selection of T cell receptor beta chains follows, all from one sample in a study of Graves' ophthalmopathy and Graves' hyperthyroidism. TCRdb independently ran MiXCR on the multiplex PCR reads; one entry per CDR3 protein. The sample holds 650,000 to 900,000 distinct CDR3 sequences, approximately 40% seen once. Specimen: peripheral blood. The receptors stem from an adult man with Graves' ophthalmopathy. CDR3s include the opening cysteine and the closing phenylalanine or tryptophan. D genes are given only for firm matches.

v_gene: TRBV29-1
d_gene: -
CDR3aa: CSVVWDYGYTF

v_gene: TRBV25-1
d_gene: -
CDR3aa: CASSEGLAGQNSGYTF

v_gene: TRBV24-1
d_gene: TRBD2
CDR3aa: CATSDSRLAGAGANVLTF

v_gene: TRBV4-3
d_gene: -
CDR3aa: CASSQDTGANVLTF

v_gene: TRBV20-1
d_gene: TRBD1
CDR3aa: CSASPRGQGGFFYGYTF

v_gene: TRBV7-2
d_gene: TRBD2
CDR3aa: CASSKGTSNYGQYF

v_gene: TRBV7-9
d_gene: TRBD1
CDR3aa: CASSSQGAMGYTF

v_gene: TRBV2
d_gene: -
CDR3aa: CASSEASGGAGQPQHF

v_gene: TRBV29-1
d_gene: TRBD1
CDR3aa: CAWSVGTGRNYEQYF

v_gene: TRBV6-5
d_gene: -
CDR3aa: CASNSLGGAEAFF

v_gene: TRBV2
d_gene: -
CDR3aa: CASSESRVHTDTQYF

v_gene: TRBV6-5
d_gene: -
CDR3aa: CASSSGTAGANVLTF

v_gene: TRBV19
d_gene: TRBD1
CDR3aa: CASTYQGGRDTEAFF

v_gene: TRBV7-8
d_gene: TRBD1
CDR3aa: CASSSGTGAYAQYF

v_gene: TRBV10-3
d_gene: -
CDR3aa: CASSESEGSTYEQYF

v_gene: TRBV5-1
d_gene: TRBD2
CDR3aa: CASSGLAGDAGELFF

v_gene: TRBV20-1
d_gene: -
CDR3aa: CSASGAGSQETQYF

v_gene: TRBV10-3
d_gene: TRBD1
CDR3aa: CASDKDRGLLGYTF

v_gene: TRBV7-2
d_gene: TRBD2
CDR3aa: CASSPTSGRSYEQYF

v_gene: TRBV15
d_gene: -
CDR3aa: CATSRNRVDEQYF

v_gene: TRBV10-3
d_gene: -
CDR3aa: CASKAGNTGELFF

v_gene: TRBV10-3
d_gene: TRBD1
CDR3aa: CAIRSTGEGIYGYTF

v_gene: TRBV7-8
d_gene: TRBD1
CDR3aa: CASSFPAGQDNYEQYF

v_gene: TRBV11-2
d_gene: TRBD1
CDR3aa: CASSVAFGDRGSSEQYF

v_gene: TRBV10-3
d_gene: -
CDR3aa: CASSYGGRQGLYSPLHF

v_gene: TRBV28
d_gene: -
CDR3aa: CASSLPGSQYNSPLHF

v_gene: TRBV29-1
d_gene: TRBD1
CDR3aa: CSVDRTGLYEQYF

v_gene: TRBV5-5
d_gene: TRBD1
CDR3aa: CASSRTGPQAHEQYF

v_gene: TRBV24-1
d_gene: -
CDR3aa: CATSDPSQGELFF

v_gene: TRBV7-2
d_gene: TRBD2
CDR3aa: CASSHQLAGADTQYF

v_gene: TRBV12-3/TRBV12-4
d_gene: TRBD1
CDR3aa: CASRNSPGTGTYGYTF

v_gene: TRBV20-1
d_gene: -
CDR3aa: CSARPGVPEAFF

v_gene: TRBV29-1
d_gene: -
CDR3aa: CSVLVGSGANVLTF

v_gene: TRBV4-1
d_gene: -
CDR3aa: CASSQGQPPHF

v_gene: TRBV20-1
d_gene: -
CDR3aa: CSARPRASPEEKLFF

v_gene: TRBV10-2
d_gene: TRBD1
CDR3aa: CATLSGTGRTEAFF

v_gene: TRBV29-1
d_gene: -
CDR3aa: CSVGGRAEAFF

v_gene: TRBV7-9
d_gene: TRBD1
CDR3aa: CASSKPGGDEKLFF

v_gene: TRBV20-1
d_gene: -
CDR3aa: CSADLRTASYEQYF

v_gene: TRBV25-1
d_gene: -
CDR3aa: CASSGAAFFGTTGGELFF

v_gene: TRBV19
d_gene: -
CDR3aa: CASSIGGKVIGELFF

v_gene: TRBV19
d_gene: TRBD1
CDR3aa: CASSMGTGRTTEAFF

v_gene: TRBV29-1
d_gene: TRBD1
CDR3aa: CSVGEGQNNQPQHF

v_gene: TRBV25-1
d_gene: -
CDR3aa: CASSFPQGLQETQYF

v_gene: TRBV7-2
d_gene: -
CDR3aa: CASSKGGETEAFF

v_gene: TRBV7-9
d_gene: -
CDR3aa: CASSLVGARSNQPQHF

v_gene: TRBV7-9
d_gene: -
CDR3aa: CASSDRDILQKLFF

v_gene: TRBV7-9
d_gene: -
CDR3aa: CASSLLGTEAFF